These 5 T cell receptor beta chains originate from one sample sequenced in a study of T-cell reconstitution after alpha-beta-depleted transplantation in children. During its preparation, the TCRbeta library received unique molecular identifiers. MiXCR, applied by TCRdb to the PCR reads, yields one record per CDR3 protein. Among roughly 790,000 distinct CDR3 sequences listed, approximately 15% were seen once. Sequenced here: PBMCs, mostly from graft donor cells, sampled 360 days after TCRalphabeta/CD19-depleted stem cell transplant. Source of these receptors: a male patient under 18 who had a stem cell transplant for acute lymphoblastic leukemia, so the T cells may come from the graft donor.

The table lists this clonotype with a few counts. This sequence joins TRBV9 and TRBJ2-2; the D call may be TRBD1 or TRBD2 (6 bases each). V was clipped by 1 base and J by 5 bases, with 15 bases between them. This CDR3 region has 16 residues. Germline lookup yields CDR1 SGDLS and CDR2 YYNGEE. This CDR3 reads CASSVWGASETGELFF. The CDR3 DNA sequence: TGTGCCAGCAGCGTATGGGGGGCGAGTGAAACCGGGGAGCTGTTTTTT.

This clonotype was counted many times. The chain has TRBV28 and TRBJ2-5, with D unclear. The germline CDR1 and CDR2 sequences are MDHEN and SYDVKM. With 1 base removed from V and 2 bases from J, the gap between germline ends came to 5 bases. This CDR3 has 13 residues. The DNA for the CDR3 is TGTGCCAGCAGTTTATATCAGCAAGAGACCCAGTACTTC. Protein sequence: CASSLYQQETQYF.

This clonotype was picked up a small number of times. V gene TRBV4-2 combines with J gene TRBJ2-1, with D perhaps TRBD1 (5 bases). The CDR3 extends over 14 amino acids. Germline CDR1 reads LGHNA; CDR2 reads YNFKEQ. The V gene lost 0 bases and the J gene lost 9 bases, with 12 bases spanning the gap. CDR3 in amino acids: CASSQDLGASEQFF. DNA of the CDR3: TGTGCCAGCAGCCAAGATCTAGGGGCGAGTGAGCAGTTCTTC.

The rearrangement joins TRBV13 to TRBJ1-1; D gene ambiguous. Germline assignment: CDR1 PRHDT and CDR2 FYEKMQ (reference sequence). The germline V and J ends were trimmed by 1 base and 7 bases, with 10 bases remaining between them. This CDR3 spans 13 amino acids. CDR3 sequence: CASSLVGPDEAFF. The CDR3 DNA is TGTGCCAGCAGCTTAGTGGGTCCCGATGAAGCTTTCTTT. The complete variable domain, with remaining parts taken from reference TRBV13 and TRBJ1-1, reads AAGVIQSPRHLIKEKRETATLKCYPIPRHDTVYWYQQGPGQDPQFLISFYEKMQSDKGSIPDRFSAQQFSDYHSELNMSSLELGDSALYFCASSLVGPDEAFFGQGTRLTVV.

The genes are TRBV5-1 and TRBJ2-2; 9 positions agree with TRBD1. Germline V lookup: CDR1 SGHRS, CDR2 YFSETQ. V was clipped by 1 base and J by 4 bases; unmatched bases: 8. This CDR3 spans 17 amino acids. CDR3 sequence: CASSLNGGQGSTGELFF. The CDR3 DNA is TGCGCCAGCAGCTTGAACGGCGGACAGGGGAGCACCGGGGAGCTGTTTTTT.